Following are 9 T cell receptor beta chains from one sample sequenced in a study of cytomegalovirus exposure and HLA in healthy donors. The PCR contained 60 Vbeta and 13 Jbeta primers. Using immunoSEQ multiplex PCR, the repertoire was profiled, and TCRdb retains in-frame clones only, with some absent. This table holds 120,000 or so clones, 75% to 90% found once. The sequenced sample was PBMCs. Every receptor here comes from a man younger than 45 in good health and CMV-seropositive.

The chain employs TRBV4-2 and TRBJ1-1; TRBD1 might be the D (5 bases). The V gene's germline CDR1 is LGHNA and CDR2 YNFKEQ. V was clipped by 2 bases and J by 4 bases, with 14 bases between them. The CDR3 runs 15 residues. CDR3 in DNA: TGTGCCAGCAGCCAAAATCAGGGCTGGGCCACTGAAGCTTTCTTT. Its protein product is CASSQNQGWATEAFF.

The chain has TRBV7-2 and TRBJ1-2, with 8 bases fitting TRBD1. The J segment lost 8 bases and the V segment lost 5 bases, leaving 7 bases of the junction unmatched. CDR3 length: 13 amino acids. Germline V gene sequence: CDR1 SGHTA, CDR2 FQGNSA. The DNA for the CDR3 is TGTGCCAGCAGCCCGGGACAGGCTGACGGCTACACCTTC. Protein product: CASSPGQADGYTF.

The chain employs TRBV10-1 and TRBJ1-2, with TRBD1 identical over 8 bases. J was trimmed by 7 bases and V by 7 bases; bases with no gene match: 5. Looked up from germline, CDR1 is WNHNN and CDR2 is SYGVQD (reference sequence). The CDR3 spans 12 residues. DNA of the CDR3: TGCGCCAGCATACCCGGGACAGGTGGCTACACCTTC. It yields the protein CASIPGTGGYTF.

The rearrangement joins TRBV11-2 to TRBJ2-1; tentative D call: TRBD2 (7 bases). The V end was cut by 1 base, the J end by 13 bases, with 8 bases between. Germline V gene sequence: CDR1 SGHAT, CDR2 FQNNGV. This CDR3 has 11 amino acids. CDR3 in DNA: TGTGCCAGCAGCTTAGCGGGGGGCCAGTTCTTC. It is translated as CASSLAGGQFF.

The rearrangement uses TRBV9 and TRBJ2-7, with D possibly being TRBD1 (6 bases). The V gene's germline CDR1 is SGDLS and CDR2 YYNGEE. The CDR3 totals 15 residues. The V end was cut by 5 bases, the J end by 0 bases, with 15 bases between. Here the CDR3 DNA reads TGTGCCAGCAGTGATGGGGGCAGGGGCTCCTACGAGCAGTACTTC. Its translation: CASSDGGRGSYEQYF.

The CDR3 loop is CASSPAVALSSYEQYF. In DNA, the CDR3 is TGCGCCAGCAGCCCCGCGGTCGCTCTTAGCTCCTACGAGCAGTACTTC. The chain is built from TRBV5-1 and TRBJ2-5, with unresolved D. The J call may be faulty, since TRBJ2-7 better matches the DNA end. This CDR3 comprises 16 residues. Germline loops: CDR1 SGHRS, CDR2 YFSETQ.

J is TRBJ1-2 and V is TRBV7-8; TRBD1 is a possible D gene (6 bases). Germline V CDR1 and CDR2: SGHVS, FQNEAQ. The V and J ends lost 0 bases and 7 bases respectively, with 15 bases between them. CDR3 length: 15 residues. CDR3: CASSLASAGVFGYTF. As DNA, the CDR3 is TGTGCCAGCAGCTTAGCATCCGCAGGGGTCTTTGGCTACACCTTC.

The chain couples TRBV28 to TRBJ1-2; the D gene is possibly TRBD1 (6 bases). The CDR3 is 15 amino acids. The germline gives CDR1 MDHEN, CDR2 SYDVKM. The V end was cut by 2 bases, the J end by 6 bases, with 16 bases between. The CDR3 DNA follows: TGTGCCAGCAGTTTAACGACAGGCTCGGGACATGGCTACACCTTC. It codes for CASSLTTGSGHGYTF.

The genes are TRBV25-1 and TRBJ1-1; no reliable D call. V was pared by 4 bases and J by 5 bases, with 14 bases between. This CDR3 is 14 amino acids long. Germline V gives CDR1 MGHDK, CDR2 SYGVNS. The CDR3 here is CASSGVGAETEAFF. The CDR3 nucleotides are TGTGCCAGCAGTGGGGTGGGAGCGGAGACTGAAGCTTTCTTT.